This T cell receptor beta chain was sequenced in a study of blood T cell repertoires in COVID-19. The wider study: There were acute and convalescent COVID-19 samples, and they came from the United States, Italy and Spain. From T cells, B-cell-depleted T cells, or PBMCs came the material, which was cDNA or gDNA.

Germline V gene data show CDR1 as SEHNR and CDR2 as FQNEAQ (reference sequence). The CDR3 is 16 residues long. V lost 4 bases, J lost 6 bases, and 11 bases stayed unmatched. As processed by the authors: Amplification with reference gene primers provided the estimates of nucleated cell counts. The data were produced by immunoSEQ multiplex PCR, yet TCRdb's version contains in-frame clones alone and is incomplete. That table furnishes V, J and clone size, whereas the DNA furnished D and trimming. The sample carries around 240,000 clones, around 84% recorded once. The sample consisted of peripheral blood. J is TRBJ2-2 and V is TRBV7-9; 7 bases fit TRBD2. This clonotype was obtained from a man aged 35 to 55 with acute or convalescent COVID-19. In DNA form, the CDR3 reads TGTGCCAGCAGCTCAATGACTAGCTCCTCTTCCGGGGAGCTGTTTTTT. Its protein is CASSSMTSSSSGELFF.